The following is a T cell receptor beta chain sequence with its context. The CDR3 is 16 residues long. Trimming cost V 4 bases and J 3 bases; bases outside gene matches: 10. Germline V lookup: CDR1 SGHTA, CDR2 FQGNSA. The source of the sample is a study of blood T cell repertoires in COVID-19. Study summary: Samples taken during acute and convalescent COVID-19 were collected in the United States, Italy and Spain. Sources were T cells, B-cell-depleted T cells, or PBMCs; the material itself was cDNA or gDNA.

Study processing details: Using reference gene primer amplification, nucleated cell counts were estimated. The table came from immunoSEQ multiplex PCR; TCRdb's copy has only in-frame clones and leaves some out. V and J calls and clone size are given by that table; D and trimming were obtained from the DNA. Of tens of thousands of clones in the sample, around 90% are singletons; the top ten hold 2% to 2.5%. V and J are TRBV7-2 and TRBJ2-7; 9 bases align to TRBD2. The TCR sequence derives from a man aged 55 to 70 with acute or convalescent COVID-19. The source material was peripheral blood. CDR3 DNA: TGTGCCAGCAGCTCGGTACTAGCGGGCGCACACTACGAGCAGTACTTC. The encoded protein is CASSSVLAGAHYEQYF.